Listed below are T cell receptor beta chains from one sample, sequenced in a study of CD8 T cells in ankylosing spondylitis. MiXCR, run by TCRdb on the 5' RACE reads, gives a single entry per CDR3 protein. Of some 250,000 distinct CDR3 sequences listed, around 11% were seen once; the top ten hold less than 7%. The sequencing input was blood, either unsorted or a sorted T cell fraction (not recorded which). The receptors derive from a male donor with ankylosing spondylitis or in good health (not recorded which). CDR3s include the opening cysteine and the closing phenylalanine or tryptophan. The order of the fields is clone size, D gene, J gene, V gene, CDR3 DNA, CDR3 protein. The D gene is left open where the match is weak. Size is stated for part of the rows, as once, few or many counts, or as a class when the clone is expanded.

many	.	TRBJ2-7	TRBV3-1	TGTGCCAGCAGCCCTACCCCCGGCTCCTACGAGCAGTACTTC	CASSPTPGSYEQYF
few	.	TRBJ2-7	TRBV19	TGTGCCAGTATAAAGTACGAGCAGTACTTC	CASIKYEQYF
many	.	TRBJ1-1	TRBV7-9	TGTGCCAGCAGCTTAGTCATGCCTAACACTGAAGCTTTCTTT	CASSLVMPNTEAFF
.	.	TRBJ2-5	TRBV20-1	TGCAGTGCTCCTCCCCCACAGAGCCAAGAGACCCAGTACTTC	CSAPPPQSQETQYF
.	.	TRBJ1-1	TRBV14	TGTGCCAGCAGCCAATTCCACGTGGGGGGCAGGAGAACTGAAGCTTTCTTT	CASSQFHVGGRRTEAFF
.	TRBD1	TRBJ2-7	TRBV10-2	TGCGCCAGCTGGGACAGAGACCTGAGGGAGCAGTACTTC	CASWDRDLREQYF
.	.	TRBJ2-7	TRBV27	TGTGCCAGCAGCCGAGGGGGGCCGAACTCCTACGAGCAGTACTTC	CASSRGGPNSYEQYF
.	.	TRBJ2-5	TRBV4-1	TGCGCCAGCAGCCACCCGGCGGTGGGGGGAAACCAAGAGACCCAGTACTTC	CASSHPAVGGNQETQYF
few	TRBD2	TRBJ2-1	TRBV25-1	TGTGCCAGCAGTGAATACGCTACCCCCGGGACTAGCGGGAGCAATGAGCAGTTCTTC	CASSEYATPGTSGSNEQFF
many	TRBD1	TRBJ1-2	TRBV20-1	TGCAGTGCCGATTCATTGGGACAGGGGTATGGCTACACCTTC	CSADSLGQGYGYTF
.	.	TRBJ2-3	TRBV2	TGTGCCACCCAGGGCGCTACCTCAAGCACAGATACGCAGTATTTT	CATQGATSSTDTQYF
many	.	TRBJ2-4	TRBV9	TGTGCCAGCATAACAGCCAAAAACATTCAGTACTTC	CASITAKNIQYF
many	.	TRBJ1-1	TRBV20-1	TGCAGTGCCCCCGGCGAGGTGATCGAAGCTTTCTTT	CSAPGEVIEAFF
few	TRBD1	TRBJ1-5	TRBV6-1	TGTGCCAGCAGTCGAGGGGGCGCAGGGCAGCCCCAGCATTTT	CASSRGGAGQPQHF
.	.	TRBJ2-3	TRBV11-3	TGTGCCAGCAGCTTAGAGGCGCGGGACCCGCAGTATTTT	CASSLEARDPQYF
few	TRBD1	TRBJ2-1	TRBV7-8	TGTGCCAGCAGCTTAGGTTTAGGACAGGGGGCGAATGAGCAGTTCTTC	CASSLGLGQGANEQFF
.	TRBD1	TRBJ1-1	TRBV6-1	TGTGCCAGCAGTGATAGGACAGGAGGGAACACTGAAGCTTTCTTT	CASSDRTGGNTEAFF
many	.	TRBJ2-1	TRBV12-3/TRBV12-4	TGTGCCAGCAGTTCCTTGCGGTACAATGAGCAGTTCTTC	CASSSLRYNEQFF
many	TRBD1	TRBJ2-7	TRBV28	TGTGCCAGCAGTTCCGGGACAGGGGTCGAACAGTACTTC	CASSSGTGVEQYF
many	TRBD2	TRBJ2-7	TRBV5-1	TGCGCCAGCAGCCCAGGACCCGGACTAGCGGCCTACGAGCAGTACTTC	CASSPGPGLAAYEQYF
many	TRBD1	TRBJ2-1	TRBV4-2	TGTGCCAGCAGCCCCGGGACAGGGGGCGAGTATCCCTACAATGAGCAGTTCTTC	CASSPGTGGEYPYNEQFF
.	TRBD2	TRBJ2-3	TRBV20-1	TGCAGTGCTAGAAGTGGTTTCCTCGCGGGGGGGATGACAGATACGCAGTATTTT	CSARSGFLAGGMTDTQYF
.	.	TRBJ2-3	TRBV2	TGTGCCAGCTACCTGACAGGAGATACGCAGTATTTT	CASYLTGDTQYF
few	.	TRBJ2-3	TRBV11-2	TGTGCCAGCAGCTTAGGGCCGGCTACAGATACGCAGTATTTT	CASSLGPATDTQYF
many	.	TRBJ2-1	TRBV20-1	TGCAGTGCTAGAGACAGGGGAATTTACAATGAGCAGTTCTTC	CSARDRGIYNEQFF
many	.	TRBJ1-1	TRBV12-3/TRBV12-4	TGTGCCAGCAGTTTACGGAGGGCGAACACTGAAGCTTTCTTT	CASSLRRANTEAFF
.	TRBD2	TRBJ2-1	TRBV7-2	TGTGCCAGCAGCTTAGTTGCTAGCGGGGCTCATGAGCAGTTCTTC	CASSLVASGAHEQFF
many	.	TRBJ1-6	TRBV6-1	TGTGCCAGCAGTACCCAACAGGGAGATAATTCACCCCTCCACTTT	CASSTQQGDNSPLHF
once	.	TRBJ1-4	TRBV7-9	TGTGCCAGCAGCTCCCCGGCCAGGGGAGCAACTAATGAAAAACTGTTTTTT	CASSSPARGATNEKLFF
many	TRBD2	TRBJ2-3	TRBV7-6	TGTGCCAGCAGGAAAACTAGCGGGGGATCCACAGATACGCAGTATTTT	CASRKTSGGSTDTQYF
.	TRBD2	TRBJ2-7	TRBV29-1	TGCAGCGTTTCTCCGGGAGGCCCCCACTACGAGCAGTACTTC	CSVSPGGPHYEQYF
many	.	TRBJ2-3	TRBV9	TGTGCCAGCAGCCCCCGGACTAGCACAGATACGCAGTATTTT	CASSPRTSTDTQYF
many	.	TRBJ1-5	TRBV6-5	TGTGCCAGCAGTTACTCAGGCCCCTATAGCAATCAGCCCCAGCATTTT	CASSYSGPYSNQPQHF
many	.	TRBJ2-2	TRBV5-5	TGTGCCAGCAGCTTTTATGTTAATAGCGGAACCACCGGGGAGCTGTTTTTT	CASSFYVNSGTTGELFF
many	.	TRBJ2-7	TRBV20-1	TGCAGTGCTAGCCCAGCGGACCACTACGAGCAGTACTTC	CSASPADHYEQYF
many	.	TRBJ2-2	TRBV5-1	TGCGCCAGCAGCCCCGTCCTGCGGAACACCGGGGAGCTGTTTTTT	CASSPVLRNTGELFF
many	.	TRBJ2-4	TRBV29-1	TGCAGCGTCCGGGGACATCCAGCAGGAGCCAAAAACATTCAGTACTTC	CSVRGHPAGAKNIQYF
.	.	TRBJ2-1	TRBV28	TGTGCCAGCAGTTCCCAGGGGGACTCCTACAGTGAGCAGTTCTTC	CASSSQGDSYSEQFF
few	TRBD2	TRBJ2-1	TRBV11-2	TGTGCCAGCAGCTCACAGACTAGCGGCCCCGTCTTCTACAATGAGCAGTTCTTC	CASSSQTSGPVFYNEQFF
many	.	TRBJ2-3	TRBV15	TGTGCCACCAGCCTCGGGGAGCAAGCAGATACGCAGTATTTT	CATSLGEQADTQYF
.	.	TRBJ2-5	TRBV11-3	TGTGCCAGCGGTACAGGCAATCAAGAGACCCAGTACTTC	CASGTGNQETQYF
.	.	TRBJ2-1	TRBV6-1	TGTGCCAGCAGTGATATCGCGACCCCCTCCTACAATGAGCAGTTCTTC	CASSDIATPSYNEQFF
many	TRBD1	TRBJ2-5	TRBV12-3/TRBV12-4	TGTGCCAGCAGCTACCCCGGGACAGCCTTTCGGACCCAGTACTTC	CASSYPGTAFRTQYF
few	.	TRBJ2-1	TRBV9	TGTGCCAGCAGCGTAGCCGGGACCACTACCTACAATGAGCAGTTCTTC	CASSVAGTTTYNEQFF
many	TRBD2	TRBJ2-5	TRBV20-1	TGCAGTGCTTCCTCACGCGCGGGGGTCTCGGAGACCCAGTACTTC	CSASSRAGVSETQYF
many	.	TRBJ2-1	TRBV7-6	TGTGCCAGCAGCTTAGGATATGGGAGTGGAATGGACAATGAGCAGTTCTTC	CASSLGYGSGMDNEQFF
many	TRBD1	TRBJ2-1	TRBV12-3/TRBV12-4	TGTGCCAGCAGTTTAGGACAGGGGGTCAACTACAATGAGCAGTTCTTC	CASSLGQGVNYNEQFF
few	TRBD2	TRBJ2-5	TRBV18	TGTGCCAGCTCCCCCCAGAGGGGAGGGCAAGAGACCCAGTACTTC	CASSPQRGGQETQYF
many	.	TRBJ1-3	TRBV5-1	TGCGCCAGCAGCGAGGCCGGACGTTCTGGAAACACCATATATTTT	CASSEAGRSGNTIYF
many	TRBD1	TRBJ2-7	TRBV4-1	TGCGCCAGCAGCCGCGCGACAGGGACCGAGCAGTACTTC	CASSRATGTEQYF
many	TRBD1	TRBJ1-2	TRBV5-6	TGTGCCAGCAGCCCGGGACAGGGGAAAGGGTACACCTTC	CASSPGQGKGYTF
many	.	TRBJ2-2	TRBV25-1	TGTGCCAGCCTCAGAGACAAGGGCAGCGCCGGGGAGCTGTTTTTT	CASLRDKGSAGELFF
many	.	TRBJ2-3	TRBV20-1	TGCAGTGCTAGAGATCGACTAGTGTTCGGCACAGATACGCAGTATTTT	CSARDRLVFGTDTQYF
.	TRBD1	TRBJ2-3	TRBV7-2	TGTGCCAGCCACCGGAGGACAGGTCCCACAGATACGCAGTATTTT	CASHRRTGPTDTQYF
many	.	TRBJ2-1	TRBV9	TGTGCCAGCAGCGTAGCAGCTAATGAGCAGTTCTTC	CASSVAANEQFF
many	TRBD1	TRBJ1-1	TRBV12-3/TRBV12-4	TGTGCCAGCAGCCCGAGGGGGCTTGGGAACACTGAAGCTTTCTTT	CASSPRGLGNTEAFF
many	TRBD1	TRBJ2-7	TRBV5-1	TGCGCCAGCAGCGAAGGGGGCGACGAGCAGTACTTC	CASSEGGDEQYF
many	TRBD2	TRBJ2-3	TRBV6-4	TGTGCCAGCAGTCCGAGCGGGGGCGCAGATACGCAGTATTTT	CASSPSGGADTQYF
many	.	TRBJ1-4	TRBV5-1	TGCGCCAGCAGCCTCCAACAGGGATCGGGTGAAAAACTGTTTTTT	CASSLQQGSGEKLFF
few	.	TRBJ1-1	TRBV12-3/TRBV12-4	TGTGCCAGCAGTCTACAACCTACAGCGATGAACACTGAAGCTTTCTTT	CASSLQPTAMNTEAFF